A selection of T cell receptor beta chains follows, all from one sample in a study of T cells in Graves' hyperthyroidism and ophthalmopathy. TCRdb reanalysed the multiplex PCR reads using MiXCR and keeps one entry per CDR3 protein. The sample includes some 550,000 distinct CDR3 sequences, around 20% seen only once; the top ten take 26%. Sequencing used blood. The receptors stem from a man aged 18 to 30 with Graves' hyperthyroidism. CDR3s include the opening cysteine and the closing phenylalanine or tryptophan. D genes are given only for firm matches. Expanded clones get a size class; other rows say once, few or many, or leave the size out.

>TRBV12-3/TRBV12-4|TRBJ2-5|few|NA
CASSLSWRDQETQYF
TGTGCCAGCAGTTTAAGTTGGCGGGACCAAGAGACCCAGTACTTC
>TRBV7-3|TRBJ2-3|few|TRBD2
CASRPPGLDTDTQYF
TGTGCCAGCAGACCGCCGGGACTAGACACAGATACGCAGTATTTT
>TRBV11-2|TRBJ2-5|many|TRBD2
CASSFLSGGLQETQYF
TGTGCCAGCAGCTTCCTTAGCGGGGGACTCCAAGAGACCCAGTACTTC
>TRBV6-2/TRBV6-3|TRBJ1-6|NA|NA
CASSYQAAAPLHF
TGTGCCAGCAGTTACCAGGCAGCGGCACCCCTCCACTTT
>TRBV12-3/TRBV12-4|TRBJ2-7|many|NA
CASSLRPLTGPPTYEQYF
TGTGCCAGCAGCCTCCGCCCTCTAACAGGACCCCCCACCTACGAGCAGTACTTC
>TRBV2|TRBJ2-5|NA|NA
CASSGSSRETQYF
TGTGCCAGCAGTGGGAGCTCGAGGGAGACCCAGTACTTC
>TRBV9|TRBJ1-1|many|NA
CASSVATGPEAFF
TGTGCCAGCAGCGTAGCTACAGGCCCCGAAGCTTTCTTT
>TRBV27|TRBJ1-3|many|NA
CASRGGNTIYF
TGTGCCAGCAGGGGTGGAAACACCATATATTTT
>TRBV12-5|TRBJ2-7|NA|TRBD1
CASGLASGQGNEQYF
TGTGCTAGTGGTTTGGCCTCCGGACAGGGGAACGAGCAGTACTTC
>TRBV29-1|TRBJ1-1|few|NA
CSVEQGGNTEAFF
TGCAGCGTGGAACAGGGCGGGAACACTGAAGCTTTCTTT
>TRBV28|TRBJ1-2|many|NA
CASRIQARVRGYTF
TGTGCCAGCAGAATACAGGCGCGTGTTCGTGGCTACACCTTC
>TRBV5-1|TRBJ2-6|few|NA
CASSSPFRAGANVLTF
TGCGCCAGCAGCTCCCCCTTCAGGGCCGGGGCCAACGTCCTGACTTTC
>TRBV12-3/TRBV12-4|TRBJ2-4|few|NA
CASSSAGLKNIKYF
TGTGCCAGCAGTTCCGCCGGCCTCAAAAACATTAAGTACTTC
>TRBV12-3/TRBV12-4|TRBJ1-2|many|NA
CASKPATFASPNYGYTF
TGTGCCAGCAAGCCCGCCACCTTTGCATCTCCTAACTATGGCTACACCTTC
>TRBV5-5|TRBJ1-5|few|NA
CASSVTASNQPQHF
TGTGCCAGCAGCGTGACGGCGAGCAATCAGCCCCAGCATTTT
>TRBV15|TRBJ1-1|many|TRBD1
CATSTGLATEAFF
TGTGCCACCTCGACAGGGCTTGCCACTGAAGCTTTCTTT
>TRBV12-3/TRBV12-4|TRBJ2-7|NA|TRBD1
CASRPRDRLYEQYF
TGTGCCAGCAGGCCCCGGGACAGGTTGTACGAGCAGTACTTC
>TRBV20-1|TRBJ2-4|NA|NA
CSARDTGNIQYF
TGCAGTGCTAGAGATACGGGAAACATTCAGTACTTC
>TRBV20-1|TRBJ2-2|NA|TRBD1
CSAKKAGTGTGELFF
TGCAGTGCAAAAAAAGCCGGGACAGGGACCGGGGAGCTGTTTTTT
>TRBV11-2|TRBJ2-2|many|NA
CASRTFRDQNTGELFF
TGTGCCAGCAGAACGTTCCGGGACCAAAACACCGGGGAGCTGTTTTTT
>TRBV12-3/TRBV12-4|TRBJ2-5|many|TRBD1
CASSPRQGDSETQYF
TGTGCCAGCAGTCCTCGACAGGGGGATTCAGAGACCCAGTACTTC
>TRBV5-1|TRBJ2-7|many|NA
CASSLGQRRSSYEQYF
TGCGCCAGCAGCTTGGGACAGCGTCGAAGCTCCTACGAGCAGTACTTC
>TRBV12-3/TRBV12-4|TRBJ1-5|few|NA
CASSSPGLVQPQHF
TGTGCCAGCAGCTCGCCGGGTCTTGTTCAGCCCCAGCATTTT
>TRBV4-1|TRBJ2-5|few|NA
CASSPSGGSGETQYF
TGCGCCAGCAGCCCCTCAGGAGGTTCAGGGGAGACCCAGTACTTC
>TRBV6-5|TRBJ1-1|many|TRBD1
CASRAVGDSHPAFF
TGTGCCAGCAGGGCGGTGGGGGACAGCCATCCAGCTTTCTTT
>TRBV5-4|TRBJ2-3|few|TRBD1
CASSTGGAGTDTQYF
TGTGCCAGCAGCACAGGGGGCGCAGGCACAGATACGCAGTATTTT
>TRBV18|TRBJ1-1|few|NA
CASSPSQGPTEAFF
TGTGCCAGCTCTCCCTCCCAGGGGCCCACTGAAGCTTTCTTT
>TRBV12-3/TRBV12-4|TRBJ1-5|many|NA
CASMQGDQPQHF
TGTGCCAGCATGCAGGGCGATCAGCCCCAGCATTTT
>TRBV28|TRBJ1-1|many|NA
CASSLRQFEAFF
TGTGCCAGCAGTCTACGACAGTTTGAAGCTTTCTTT
>TRBV12-3/TRBV12-4|TRBJ1-2|few|NA
CASSKGFGYTF
TGTGCCAGCAGTAAGGGGTTTGGCTACACCTTC
>TRBV19|TRBJ1-1|many|NA
CASSILWMGNTEAFF
TGTGCCAGTAGTATCTTATGGATGGGGAACACTGAAGCTTTCTTT
>TRBV4-1|TRBJ2-7|few|TRBD2
CASSHSSGEAYEQYF
TGCGCCAGCAGCCACTCTAGCGGGGAAGCCTACGAGCAGTACTTC
>TRBV7-3|TRBJ1-1|many|NA
CASSLTRTVNTEAFF
TGTGCCAGCAGCTTAACGCGGACAGTGAACACTGAAGCTTTCTTT
>TRBV16|TRBJ1-2|many|NA
CASSQWTGVDYGYTF
TGTGCCAGCAGCCAATGGACGGGTGTTGACTATGGCTACACCTTC
>TRBV6-2/TRBV6-3|TRBJ1-1|many|NA
CATKDPNTEAFF
TGTGCCACTAAGGATCCGAACACTGAAGCTTTCTTT
>TRBV28|TRBJ2-7|many|NA
CASSFSSALREQYF
TGTGCCAGCAGTTTTAGTAGCGCCCTCCGGGAGCAGTACTTC
>TRBV10-3|TRBJ2-7|NA|NA
CAISEMTVLGAYEQYF
TGTGCCATCAGTGAGATGACGGTCCTTGGGGCCTACGAGCAGTACTTC
>TRBV20-1|TRBJ1-1|once|NA
CSAPPGDTNTEAFF
TGCAGTGCCCCCCCGGGGGACACCAACACTGAAGCTTTCTTT
>TRBV10-3|TRBJ2-5|few|TRBD2
CAISESTSGVQETQYF
TGTGCCATCAGTGAGTCGACTAGCGGGGTTCAAGAGACCCAGTACTTC
>TRBV28|TRBJ2-7|many|NA
CASSAPGRNEQYF
TGTGCCAGCAGTGCCCCCGGGCGAAACGAGCAGTACTTC
>TRBV19|TRBJ2-6|many|NA
CASSPGWSGANVLTF
TGTGCCAGTAGTCCCGGGTGGTCTGGGGCCAACGTCCTGACTTTC
>TRBV9|TRBJ1-6|many|TRBD1
CASSVGTGYNSPLHF
TGTGCCAGCAGCGTCGGGACAGGGTATAATTCACCCCTCCACTTT
>TRBV2|TRBJ2-5|many|NA
CASSEASGTETQYF
TGTGCCAGCAGTGAAGCGTCCGGGACAGAGACCCAGTACTTC
>TRBV6-1|TRBJ1-2|NA|TRBD1
CASRERPGTEPNYGYTF
TGTGCCAGCAGGGAACGTCCGGGGACAGAACCTAACTATGGCTACACCTTC
>TRBV12-3/TRBV12-4|TRBJ2-7|many|NA
CASTLGRISYEQYF
TGTGCCAGCACCTTGGGGAGAATTTCCTACGAGCAGTACTTC
>TRBV28|TRBJ2-7|many|NA
CASSFSQVGGEQYF
TGTGCCAGCAGTTTTAGCCAGGTGGGGGGCGAGCAGTACTTC
>TRBV25-1|TRBJ2-5|many|NA
CASSEFGGRETQYF
TGTGCCAGCAGTGAATTCGGGGGCCGGGAGACCCAGTACTTC